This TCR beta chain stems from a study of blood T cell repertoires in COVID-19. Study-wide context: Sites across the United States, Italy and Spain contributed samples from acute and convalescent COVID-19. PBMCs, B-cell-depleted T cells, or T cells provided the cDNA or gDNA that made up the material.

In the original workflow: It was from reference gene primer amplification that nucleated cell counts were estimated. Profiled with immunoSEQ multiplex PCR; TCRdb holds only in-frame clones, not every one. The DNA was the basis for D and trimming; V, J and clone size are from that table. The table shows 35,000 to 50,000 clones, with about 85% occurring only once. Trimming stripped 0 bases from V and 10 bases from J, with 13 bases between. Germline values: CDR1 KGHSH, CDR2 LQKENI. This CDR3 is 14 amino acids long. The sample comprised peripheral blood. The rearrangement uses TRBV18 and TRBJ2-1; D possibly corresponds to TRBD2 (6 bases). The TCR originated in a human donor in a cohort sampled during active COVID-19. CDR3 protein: CASSPPGLPREQFF. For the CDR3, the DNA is TGTGCCAGCTCACCACCGGGACTTCCCCGGGAGCAGTTCTTC. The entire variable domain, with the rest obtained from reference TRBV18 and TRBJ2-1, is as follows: NAGVMQNPRHLVRRRGQEARLRCSPMKGHSHVYWYRQLPEEGLKFMVYLQKENIIDESGMPKERFSAEFPKEGPSILRIQQVVRGDSAAYFCASSPPGLPREQFFGPGTRLTVL.